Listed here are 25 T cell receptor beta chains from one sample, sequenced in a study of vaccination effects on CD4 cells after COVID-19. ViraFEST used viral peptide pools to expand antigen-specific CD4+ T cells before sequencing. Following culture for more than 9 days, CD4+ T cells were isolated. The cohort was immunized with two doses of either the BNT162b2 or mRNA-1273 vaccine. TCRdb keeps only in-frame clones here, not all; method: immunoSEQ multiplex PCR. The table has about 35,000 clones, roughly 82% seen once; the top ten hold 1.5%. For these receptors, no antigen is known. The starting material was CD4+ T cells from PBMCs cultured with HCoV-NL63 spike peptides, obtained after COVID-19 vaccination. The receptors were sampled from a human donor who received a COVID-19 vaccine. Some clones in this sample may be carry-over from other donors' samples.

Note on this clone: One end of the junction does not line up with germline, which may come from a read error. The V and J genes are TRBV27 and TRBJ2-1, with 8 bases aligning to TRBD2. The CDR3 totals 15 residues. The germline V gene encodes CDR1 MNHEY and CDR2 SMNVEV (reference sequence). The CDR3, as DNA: TGTGCCAGCAGTATATCCAGCGGGGGTAACAATGAGCAGTTCTTC. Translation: CASSISSGGNNEQFF.

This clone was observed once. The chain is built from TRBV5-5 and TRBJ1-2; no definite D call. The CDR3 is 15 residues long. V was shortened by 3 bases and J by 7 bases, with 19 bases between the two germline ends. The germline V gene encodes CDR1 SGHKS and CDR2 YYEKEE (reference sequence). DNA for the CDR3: TGTGCCAGCAGCTCCATCCCCCCCTGGACGTCTGGCTACACCTTC. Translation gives CASSSIPPWTSGYTF.

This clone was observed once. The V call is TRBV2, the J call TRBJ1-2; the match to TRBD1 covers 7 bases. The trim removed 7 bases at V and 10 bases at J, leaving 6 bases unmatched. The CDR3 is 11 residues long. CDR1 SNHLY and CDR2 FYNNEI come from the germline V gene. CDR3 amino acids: CASTTTGSYTF. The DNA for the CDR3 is TGTGCCAGCACCACGACAGGGTCCTACACCTTC.

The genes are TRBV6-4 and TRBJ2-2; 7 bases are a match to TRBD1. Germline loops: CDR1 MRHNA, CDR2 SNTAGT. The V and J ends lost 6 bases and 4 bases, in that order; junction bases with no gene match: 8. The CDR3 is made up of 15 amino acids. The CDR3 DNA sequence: TGTGCCAGCAGGGAACAGGGGCTGGGCACCGGGGAGCTGTTTTTT. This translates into CASREQGLGTGELFF.

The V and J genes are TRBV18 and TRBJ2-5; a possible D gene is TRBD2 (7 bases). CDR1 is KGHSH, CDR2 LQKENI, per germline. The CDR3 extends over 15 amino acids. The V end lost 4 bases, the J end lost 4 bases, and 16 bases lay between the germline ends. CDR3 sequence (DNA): TGTGCCAGCTCACATCCCTCCGGGGGGCGAGAGACCCAGTACTTC. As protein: CASSHPSGGRETQYF.

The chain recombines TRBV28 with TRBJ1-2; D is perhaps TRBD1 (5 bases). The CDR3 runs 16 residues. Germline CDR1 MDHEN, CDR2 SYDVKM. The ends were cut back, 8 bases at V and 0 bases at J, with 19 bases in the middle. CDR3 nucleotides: TGTGCCAGCGCACTCCCGGGGGGGAATACTAACTATGGCTACACCTTC. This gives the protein CASALPGGNTNYGYTF.

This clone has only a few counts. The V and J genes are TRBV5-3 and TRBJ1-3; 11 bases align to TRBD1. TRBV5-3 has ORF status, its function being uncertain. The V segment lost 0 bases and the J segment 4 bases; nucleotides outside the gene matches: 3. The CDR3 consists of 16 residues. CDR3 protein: CARSLVGQGAGNTIYF. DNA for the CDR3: TGTGCCAGAAGCTTGGTAGGACAGGGGGCCGGAAACACCATATATTTT.

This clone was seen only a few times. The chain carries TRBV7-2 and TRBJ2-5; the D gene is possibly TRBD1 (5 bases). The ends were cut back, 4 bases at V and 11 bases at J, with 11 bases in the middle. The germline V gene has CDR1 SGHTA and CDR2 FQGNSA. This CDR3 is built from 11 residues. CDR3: CASSSDTPQYF. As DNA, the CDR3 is TGTGCCAGCAGCTCGGACACCCCTCAGTACTTC.

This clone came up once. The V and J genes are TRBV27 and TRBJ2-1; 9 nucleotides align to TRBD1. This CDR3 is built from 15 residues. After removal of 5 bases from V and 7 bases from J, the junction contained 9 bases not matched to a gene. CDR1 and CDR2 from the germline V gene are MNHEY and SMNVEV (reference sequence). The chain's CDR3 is CASSAPGTGSNEQFF. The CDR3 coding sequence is TGTGCCAGCAGTGCCCCCGGGACAGGGTCAAATGAGCAGTTCTTC.

The CDR3 reads CASSPHRDTEAFF. The CDR3 DNA reads TGTGCCAGCAGTCCACACAGGGACACTGAAGCTTTCTTT. The genes are TRBV27 and TRBJ1-1, with D possibly TRBD1 on 6 matching bases. The CDR3 sequence is 13 residues long. The germline V gene encodes CDR1 MNHEY and CDR2 SMNVEV (reference sequence). Trimming shortened V by 5 bases and J by 3 bases, and 10 bases separated the two germline ends.

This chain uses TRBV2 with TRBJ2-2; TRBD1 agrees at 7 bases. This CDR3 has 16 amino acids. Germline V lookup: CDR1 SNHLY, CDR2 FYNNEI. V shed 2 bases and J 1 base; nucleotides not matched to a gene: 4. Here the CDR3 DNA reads TGTGCCAGCAGTGAACGGGGACAGTTGAACACCGGGGAGCTGTTTTTT. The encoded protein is CASSERGQLNTGELFF.

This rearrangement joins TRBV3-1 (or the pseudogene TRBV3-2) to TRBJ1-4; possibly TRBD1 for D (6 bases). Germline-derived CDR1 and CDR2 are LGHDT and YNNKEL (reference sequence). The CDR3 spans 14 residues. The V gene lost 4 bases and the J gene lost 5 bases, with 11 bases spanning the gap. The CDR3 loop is CASSRRTENEKLFF. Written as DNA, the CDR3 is TGTGCCAGCAGCCGGAGGACAGAGAATGAAAAACTGTTTTTT.

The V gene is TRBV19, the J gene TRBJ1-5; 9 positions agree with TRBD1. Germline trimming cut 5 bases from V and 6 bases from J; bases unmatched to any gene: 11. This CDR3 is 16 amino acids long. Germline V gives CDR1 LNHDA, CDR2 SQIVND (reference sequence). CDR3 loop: CASSLHRDRVPQPQHF. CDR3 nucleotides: TGTGCCAGTAGTCTCCACCGGGACAGGGTTCCTCAGCCCCAGCATTTT.

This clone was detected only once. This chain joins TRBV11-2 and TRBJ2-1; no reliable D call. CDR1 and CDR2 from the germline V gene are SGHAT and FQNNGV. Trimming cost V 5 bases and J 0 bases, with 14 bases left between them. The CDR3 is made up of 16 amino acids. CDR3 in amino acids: CASSPLARFSYNEQFF. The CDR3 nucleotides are TGTGCCAGCAGCCCCCTTGCCAGGTTCTCCTACAATGAGCAGTTCTTC.

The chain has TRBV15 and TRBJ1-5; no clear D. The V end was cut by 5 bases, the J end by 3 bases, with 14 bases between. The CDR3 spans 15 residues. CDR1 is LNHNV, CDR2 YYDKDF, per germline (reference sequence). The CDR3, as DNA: TGTGCCACCAGCTCTTGGGAGCTCAACAATCAGCCCCAGCATTTT. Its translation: CATSSWELNNQPQHF.

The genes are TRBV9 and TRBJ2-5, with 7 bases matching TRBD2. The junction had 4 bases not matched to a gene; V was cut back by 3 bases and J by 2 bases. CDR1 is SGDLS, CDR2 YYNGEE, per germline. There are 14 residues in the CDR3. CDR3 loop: CASSAGTTQETQYF. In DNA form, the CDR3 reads TGTGCCAGCAGCGCCGGGACTACTCAAGAGACCCAGTACTTC.

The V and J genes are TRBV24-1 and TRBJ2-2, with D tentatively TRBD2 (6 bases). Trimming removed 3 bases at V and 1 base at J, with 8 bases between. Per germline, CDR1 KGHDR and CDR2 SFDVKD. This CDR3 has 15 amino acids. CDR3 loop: CATSDLEGNTGELFF. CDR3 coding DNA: TGTGCCACCAGTGATCTGGAGGGGAACACCGGGGAGCTGTTTTTT.

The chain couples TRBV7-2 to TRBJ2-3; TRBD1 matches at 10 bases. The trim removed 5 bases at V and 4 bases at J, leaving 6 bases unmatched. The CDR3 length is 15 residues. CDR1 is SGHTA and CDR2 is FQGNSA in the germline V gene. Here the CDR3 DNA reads TGTGCCAGCAGCCAGATTGGGACAGGGGCAGATACGCAGTATTTT. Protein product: CASSQIGTGADTQYF.

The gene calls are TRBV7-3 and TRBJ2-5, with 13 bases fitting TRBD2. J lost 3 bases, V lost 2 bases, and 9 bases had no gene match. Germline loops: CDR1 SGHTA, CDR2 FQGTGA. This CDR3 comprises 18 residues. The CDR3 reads CASSLGFSGLAGEETQYF. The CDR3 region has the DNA TGTGCCAGCAGCTTAGGGTTTTCAGGACTAGCGGGGGAAGAGACCCAGTACTTC.

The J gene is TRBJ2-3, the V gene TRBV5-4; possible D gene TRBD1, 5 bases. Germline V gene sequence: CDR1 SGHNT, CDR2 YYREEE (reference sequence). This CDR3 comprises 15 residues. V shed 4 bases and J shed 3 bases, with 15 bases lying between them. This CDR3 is CASSLGHQGTDTQYF. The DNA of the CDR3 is TGTGCCAGCAGCCTAGGGCATCAGGGAACAGATACGCAGTATTTT.

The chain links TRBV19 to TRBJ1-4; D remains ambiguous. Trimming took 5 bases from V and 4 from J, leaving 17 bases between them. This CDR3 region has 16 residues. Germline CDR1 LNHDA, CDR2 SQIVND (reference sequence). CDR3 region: CASSRAALIYNEKLFF. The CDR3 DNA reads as TGTGCCAGTAGTCGTGCAGCCTTAATATATAATGAAAAACTGTTTTTT.

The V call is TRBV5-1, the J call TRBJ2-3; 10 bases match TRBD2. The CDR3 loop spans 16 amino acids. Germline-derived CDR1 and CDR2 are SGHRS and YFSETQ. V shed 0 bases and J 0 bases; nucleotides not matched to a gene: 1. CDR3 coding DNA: TGCGCCAGCAGCTTGGTAGCGGGGGGTAGCACAGATACGCAGTATTTT. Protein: CASSLVAGGSTDTQYF. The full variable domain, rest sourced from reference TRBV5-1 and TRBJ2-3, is KAGVTQTPRYLIKTRGQQVTLSCSPISGHRSVSWYQQTPGQGLQFLFEYFSETQRNKGNFPGRFSGRQFSNSRSEMNVSTLELGDSALYLCASSLVAGGSTDTQYFGPGTRLTVL.

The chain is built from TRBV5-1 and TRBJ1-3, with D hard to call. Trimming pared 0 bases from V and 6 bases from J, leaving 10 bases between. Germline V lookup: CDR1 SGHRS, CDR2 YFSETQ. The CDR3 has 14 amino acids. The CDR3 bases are TGCGCCAGCAGCTTGGGAACAGCCCTAAACACCATATATTTT. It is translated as CASSLGTALNTIYF. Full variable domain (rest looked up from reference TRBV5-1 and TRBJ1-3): KAGVTQTPRYLIKTRGQQVTLSCSPISGHRSVSWYQQTPGQGLQFLFEYFSETQRNKGNFPGRFSGRQFSNSRSEMNVSTLELGDSALYLCASSLGTALNTIYFGEGSWLTVV.

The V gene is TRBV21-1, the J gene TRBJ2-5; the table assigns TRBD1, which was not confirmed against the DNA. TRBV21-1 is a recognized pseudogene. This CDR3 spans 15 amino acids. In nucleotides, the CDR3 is TGTGCCAGCAGCAAACCCCAGGGGTGGCGAGAGACCCAGTACTTC. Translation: CASSKPQGWRETQYF.

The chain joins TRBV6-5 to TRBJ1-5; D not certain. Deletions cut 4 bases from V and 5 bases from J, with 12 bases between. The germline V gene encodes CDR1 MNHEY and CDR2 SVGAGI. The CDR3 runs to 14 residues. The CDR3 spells CASSSLLSHQPQHF. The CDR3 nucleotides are TGTGCCAGCAGTTCCCTGTTAAGCCATCAGCCCCAGCATTTT.